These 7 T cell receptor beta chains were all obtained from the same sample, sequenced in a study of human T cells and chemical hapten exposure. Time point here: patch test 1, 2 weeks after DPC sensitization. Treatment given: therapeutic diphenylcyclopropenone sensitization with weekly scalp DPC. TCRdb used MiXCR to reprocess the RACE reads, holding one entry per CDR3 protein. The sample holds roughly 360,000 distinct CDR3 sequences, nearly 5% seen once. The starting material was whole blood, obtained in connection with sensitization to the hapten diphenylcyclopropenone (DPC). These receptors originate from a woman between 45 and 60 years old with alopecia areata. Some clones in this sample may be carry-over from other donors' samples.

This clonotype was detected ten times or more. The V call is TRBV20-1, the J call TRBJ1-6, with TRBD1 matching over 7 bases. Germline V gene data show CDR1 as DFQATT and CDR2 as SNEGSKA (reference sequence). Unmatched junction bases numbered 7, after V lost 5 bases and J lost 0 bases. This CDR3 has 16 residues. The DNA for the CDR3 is TGCAGTGCTCTTCAGGGGGGAAGCTCCTATAATTCACCCCTCCACTTT. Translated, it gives CSALQGGSSYNSPLHF.

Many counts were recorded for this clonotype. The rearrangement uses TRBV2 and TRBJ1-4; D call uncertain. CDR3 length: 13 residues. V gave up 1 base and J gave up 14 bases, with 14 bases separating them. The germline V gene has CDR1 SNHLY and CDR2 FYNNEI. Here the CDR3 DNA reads TGTGCCAGCAGTGAAGGGCCACCGGTGACTCTGTTTTTT. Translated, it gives CASSEGPPVTLFF.

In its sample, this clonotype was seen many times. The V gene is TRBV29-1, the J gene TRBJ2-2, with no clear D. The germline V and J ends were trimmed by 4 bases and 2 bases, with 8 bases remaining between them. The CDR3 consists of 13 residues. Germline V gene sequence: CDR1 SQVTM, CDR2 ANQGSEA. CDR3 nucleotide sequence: TGCAGCGTTGTGCTCTTAAACACCGGGGAGCTGTTTTTT. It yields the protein CSVVLLNTGELFF.

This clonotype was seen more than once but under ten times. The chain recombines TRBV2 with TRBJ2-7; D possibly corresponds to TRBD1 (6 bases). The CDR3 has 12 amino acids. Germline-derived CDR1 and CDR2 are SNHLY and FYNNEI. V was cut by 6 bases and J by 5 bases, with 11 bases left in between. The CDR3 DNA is TGTGCCAGCAGGGGGGCGAGCAACGAGCAGTACTTC. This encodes CASRGASNEQYF.

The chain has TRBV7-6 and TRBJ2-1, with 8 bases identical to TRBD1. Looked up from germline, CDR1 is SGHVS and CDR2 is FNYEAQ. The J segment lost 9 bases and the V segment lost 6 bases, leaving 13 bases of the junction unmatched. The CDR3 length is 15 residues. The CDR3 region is CASSPWEETGVEQFF. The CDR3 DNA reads TGTGCCAGCAGTCCTTGGGAGGAGACAGGGGTTGAGCAGTTCTTC.

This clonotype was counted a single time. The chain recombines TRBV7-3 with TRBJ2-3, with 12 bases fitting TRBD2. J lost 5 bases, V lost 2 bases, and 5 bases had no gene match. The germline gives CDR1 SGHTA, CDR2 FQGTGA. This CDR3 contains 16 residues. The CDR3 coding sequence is TGTGCCAGCAGCTTATCCCTAGCGGGGGGGTTAGATACGCAGTATTTT. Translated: CASSLSLAGGLDTQYF.

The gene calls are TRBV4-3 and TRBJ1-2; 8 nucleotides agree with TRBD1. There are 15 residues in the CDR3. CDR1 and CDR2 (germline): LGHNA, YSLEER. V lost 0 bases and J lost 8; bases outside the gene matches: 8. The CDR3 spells CASSQDRGTGRGYTF. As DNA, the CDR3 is TGCGCCAGCAGCCAAGATCGGGGGACAGGACGAGGCTACACCTTC.